This record concerns one T cell receptor beta chain sequence. The record originates from a study of cytomegalovirus exposure and HLA in healthy donors. Data came from immunoSEQ multiplex PCR; TCRdb stores just in-frame clones and leaves some out. The sample has roughly 200,000 clones, about 80% seen once. V lost 4 bases to trimming and J lost 7 bases; unmatched junction nucleotides: 2. The CDR3 has 13 amino acids. The germline V gene encodes CDR1 WNHNN and CDR2 SYGVQD (reference sequence). Sequencing was carried out using PBMCs. The receptor's source is a woman aged 18-35 years in good health and CMV-seropositive. The rearrangement joins TRBV10-1 to TRBJ1-4; 8 bases agree with TRBD1. DNA of the CDR3: TGCGCCAGCAGTGCAGGGGGCGGTGAAAAACTGTTTTTT. Residues: CASSAGGGEKLFF.